This T cell receptor (beta chain) was sequenced for a study of blood T cell repertoires in COVID-19. Germline CDR1 reads WSHSY; CDR2 reads SAAADI. Trimming took off 4 bases at V and 0 bases at J, with 7 bases between the two ends. CDR3 length: 13 residues. This clone was observed a single time. Generated by immunoSEQ multiplex PCR, the TCRdb table keeps only in-frame clones and is missing some. The sample has 250,000 or so clones; 85% to 90% are singletons. The clonotype originates from a man between 45 and 60 years old who had been exposed to COVID-19. Sequencing was done on a sample of PBMCs or T cells enriched from blood (not recorded which). The gene calls are TRBV10-2 and TRBJ2-7; possible D gene TRBD2, 5 bases. CDR3 amino acids: CASSGESSYEQYV. The CDR3 bases are TGCGCCAGCAGTGGGGAGAGCTCCTACGAGCAGTACGTC.